This TCR beta chain comes out of a study of T cell changes during pregnancy in multiple sclerosis. The assay was immunoSEQ multiplex PCR, and TCRdb's table has in-frame clones only and misses some. The top ten clones hold about 1.6% of a sample with about 120,000 clones, more than 85% of them seen once. Sequencing used peripheral blood, obtained in the third trimester of pregnancy. This sequence was found in a female donor with multiple sclerosis, enrolled in a pregnancy study.

This chain's CDR3 is CASRVPGSEAFF. For the CDR3, the DNA is TGTGCCAGCAGGGTTCCCGGGAGTGAAGCTTTCTTT. The chain carries TRBV5-6 and TRBJ1-1, with no clear D. Trimming stripped 5 bases from V and 7 bases from J, with 12 bases between. Germline CDR1 reads SGHDT; CDR2 reads YYEEEE. The CDR3 totals 12 residues.